The TCR beta chain under discussion was sequenced for a study of blood T cells in healthy people across ages (dated by TCRdb to between 2014 and 2017). The study in broad terms: Template switching captured roughly one uniquely barcoded TCR beta cDNA molecule per two T cells in model experiments. To track age-related changes in TCR beta repertoire diversity, the study relied on deep sequencing normalized with unique cDNA molecular identifiers. The donors were split into four age groups: young (average about 16 years), middle-aged (nearly 40), aged (over 55) and long-lived (over 80). To avoid experimental bias, donors of different ages were randomly spread across the sequencing lanes. For two donors (one aged 18 to 30 and one aged 80 or older), the study analyzed two additional independent replicas of 1 million unique cDNA reads from the same blood draw. Overall results and qualifications from the work: Compared with the aged group, the long-lived group had more naive CD4+ T cells, fewer expanded clones and increased TCR diversity, suggesting age selection. Because donor CMV infection status was unknown, age-related changes in expanded clonotypes were potentially confounded. The percentage of naive T cells measured by flow cytometry correlated strongly with observed TCR beta diversity. Estimates of total diversity based on one million sequenced T cells were considered lower bounds and underestimates. Because profiling used bulk unsorted PBMCs, naive and antigen-experienced compartments could not be compared conclusively. As age increased, observed TCR beta diversity per million T cells dropped in a roughly linear way, and a significant reduction was already evident by age roughly 40.

The V end gives up 8 bases and the J end 6 bases, leaving 16 bases in the junction not matched to a gene. CDR1 DFQATT and CDR2 SNEGSKA are derived from the germline V gene (reference sequence). The CDR3 spans 15 residues, from the cysteine through the phenylalanine. Just CDR3 DNA is preserved here, 45 bases in frame from base 1. The donors were roughly 40 Caucasian individuals from Russia, aged 6 to 90 years, who were systemically healthy. Each donor gave approximately 9.4 milliliters of peripheral blood, drawn into EDTA-treated Vacutainer tubes. Ficoll-Paque density-gradient centrifugation was used to isolate PBMCs, with at least 6.5 million per sample. Total RNA was extracted from PBMCs with Trizol reagent, with at least 5 micrograms obtained per sample. For every donor, flow cytometry on a PBMC aliquot measured the percentage of naive CD45RAhigh/CD27high T cells. As for this clonotype: Its antigen is still unknown. Qualities for individual bases were not recorded, and no much larger clone is one base off.

The library relied on 5' RACE. Reads for this sample came from an Illumina HiSeq 2500. A second roughly 6 to 12 cycle PCR used a sample-barcoded 5' primer and a J-beta primer mix. Each TCR beta cDNA molecule received a unique molecular identifier from a template-switch 5' adaptor carrying 12 random nucleotides. Each sample yielded at least 2.5 million CDR3-containing paired-end reads. First-strand cDNA was synthesized from all RNA with the Mint cDNA synthesis kit, primed by a TRBC-specific oligonucleotide. After uracil-DNA glycosylase treatment, a first 18-cycle PCR used universal primers M1SS and BC2_uni_R on all cDNA. In the paper's pipeline: Normalization of each sample was performed by random selection of 1 million high-quality reads, each carrying a distinct molecular identifier. Instead of being binned into consensus sequences, reads with shared molecular identifiers were discarded. MiTCR, run with a Q25 quality threshold and the strictest error-elimination algorithm, handled CDR3 identification, clonotype clustering and error correction. A nonparametric unseen species model using Euler transformation provided a lower-bound estimate of total TCR beta diversity. The public reads were quality trimmed at Q25 with fastp and then assembled into clones with MiXCR by TCRdb, keeping productive beta chains. For every CDR3 protein sequence, its rows merge into one entry that carries the most common genes and DNA. The V and J calls reflect TCRdb's pipeline rather than the authors' work. In this sample the table shows about 620,000 distinct CDR3 sequences, about 50% of which occur a single time. The ten biggest clones cover less than 15% of the sample.

The source material was blood. The sequence derives from a woman of 80 years or more in good health. This chain is built from TRBV20-1 and TRBJ2-1, and TRBD1 matches 7 of the central bases. CDR3 protein: CSYLGKLQGPNEQFF. The DNA reads as follows: TGCAGTTACTTGGGGAAACTACAGGGGCCCAATGAGCAGTTCTTC.